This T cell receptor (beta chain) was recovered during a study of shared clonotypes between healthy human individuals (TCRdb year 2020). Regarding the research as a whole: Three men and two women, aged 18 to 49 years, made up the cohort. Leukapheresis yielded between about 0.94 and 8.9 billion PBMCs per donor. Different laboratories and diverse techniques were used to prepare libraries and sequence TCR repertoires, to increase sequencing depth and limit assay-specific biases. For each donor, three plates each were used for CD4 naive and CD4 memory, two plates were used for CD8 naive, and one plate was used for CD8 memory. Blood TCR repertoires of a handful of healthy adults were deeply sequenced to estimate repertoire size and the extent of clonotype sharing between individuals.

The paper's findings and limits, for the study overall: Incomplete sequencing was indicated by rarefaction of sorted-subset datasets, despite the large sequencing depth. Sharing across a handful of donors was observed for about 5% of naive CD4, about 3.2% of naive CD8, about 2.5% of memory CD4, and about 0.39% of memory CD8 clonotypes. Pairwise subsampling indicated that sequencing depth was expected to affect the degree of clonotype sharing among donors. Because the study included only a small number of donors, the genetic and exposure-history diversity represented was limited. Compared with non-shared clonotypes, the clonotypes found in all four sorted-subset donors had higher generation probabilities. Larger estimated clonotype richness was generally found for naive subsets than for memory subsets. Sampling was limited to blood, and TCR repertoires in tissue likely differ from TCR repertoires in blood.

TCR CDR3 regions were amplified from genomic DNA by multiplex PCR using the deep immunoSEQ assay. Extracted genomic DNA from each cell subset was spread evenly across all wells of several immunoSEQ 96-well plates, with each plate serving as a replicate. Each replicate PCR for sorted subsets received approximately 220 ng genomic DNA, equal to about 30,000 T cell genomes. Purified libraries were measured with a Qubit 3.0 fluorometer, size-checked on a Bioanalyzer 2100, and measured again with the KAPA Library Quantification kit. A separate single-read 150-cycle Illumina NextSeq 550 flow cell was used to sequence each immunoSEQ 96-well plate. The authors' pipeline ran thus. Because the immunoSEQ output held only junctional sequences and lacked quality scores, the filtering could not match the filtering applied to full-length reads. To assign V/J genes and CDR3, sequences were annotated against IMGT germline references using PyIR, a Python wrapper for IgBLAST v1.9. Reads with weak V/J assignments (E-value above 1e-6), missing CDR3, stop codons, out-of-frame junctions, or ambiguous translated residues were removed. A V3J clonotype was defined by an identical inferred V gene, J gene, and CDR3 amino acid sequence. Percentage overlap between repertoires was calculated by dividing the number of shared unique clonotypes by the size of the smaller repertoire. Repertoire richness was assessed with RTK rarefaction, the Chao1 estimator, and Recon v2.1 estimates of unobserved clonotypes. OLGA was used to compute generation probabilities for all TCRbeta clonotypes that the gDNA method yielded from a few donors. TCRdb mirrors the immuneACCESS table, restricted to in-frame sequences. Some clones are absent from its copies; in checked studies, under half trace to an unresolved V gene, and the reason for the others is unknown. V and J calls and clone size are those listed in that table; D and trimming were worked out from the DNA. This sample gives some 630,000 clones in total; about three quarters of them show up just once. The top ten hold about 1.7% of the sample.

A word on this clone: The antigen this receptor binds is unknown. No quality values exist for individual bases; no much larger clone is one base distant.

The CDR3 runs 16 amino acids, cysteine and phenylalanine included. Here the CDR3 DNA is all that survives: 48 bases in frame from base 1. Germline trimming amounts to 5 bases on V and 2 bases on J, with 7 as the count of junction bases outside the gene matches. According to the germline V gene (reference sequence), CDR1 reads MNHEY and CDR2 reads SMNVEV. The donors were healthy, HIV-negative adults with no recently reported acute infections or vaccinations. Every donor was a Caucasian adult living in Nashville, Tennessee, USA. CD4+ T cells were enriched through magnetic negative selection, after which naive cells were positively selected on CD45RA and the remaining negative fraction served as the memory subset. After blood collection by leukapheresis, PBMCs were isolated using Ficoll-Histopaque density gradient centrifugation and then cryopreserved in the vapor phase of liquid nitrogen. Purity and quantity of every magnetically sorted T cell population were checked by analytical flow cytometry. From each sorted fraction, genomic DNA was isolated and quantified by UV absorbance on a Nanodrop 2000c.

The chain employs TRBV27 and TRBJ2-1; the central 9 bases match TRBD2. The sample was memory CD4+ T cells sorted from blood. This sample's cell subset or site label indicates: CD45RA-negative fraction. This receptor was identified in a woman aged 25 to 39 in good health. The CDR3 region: CASSPRLADAYNEQFF. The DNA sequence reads TGTGCCAGCAGTCCTCGACTAGCGGATGCCTACAATGAGCAGTTCTTC.